The 7 T cell receptor beta chains reported below all come from one sample, sequenced in a study of blood T cells in healthy people across ages. Together with a sample-barcoded 5' primer, a J-beta primer mix was included in a second PCR lasting about 6 to 11 cycles. Via MiXCR, TCRdb re-called the 5' RACE reads, giving one row per CDR3 protein. The sample yields 870,000 or so distinct CDR3 sequences, about 28% seen once. Sequenced sample: blood. The receptors were gathered from an elderly woman in good health.

This clonotype was recorded at least ten times. The J gene is TRBJ1-6, the V gene TRBV27; 9 nucleotides align to TRBD1. Germline values: CDR1 MNHEY, CDR2 SMNVEV (reference sequence). This CDR3 spans 14 amino acids. Germline trimming cut 7 bases from V and 7 bases from J; bases unmatched to any gene: 5. The CDR3 DNA is TGTGCCAGCACTCCGGGACAGGGAAATTCACCCCTCCACTTT. Translation gives CASTPGQGNSPLHF.

J is TRBJ1-1 and V is TRBV7-9; no clear D. CDR3 length: 17 amino acids. Germline V CDR1 and CDR2: SEHNR, FQNEAQ (reference sequence). V dropped 2 bases and J dropped 2 bases, with 18 bases sitting between them. DNA for the CDR3: TGTGCCAGCAGCTTATCACCAAGGCGGGGTCTAAACACTGAAGCTTTCTTT. Its protein product is CASSLSPRRGLNTEAFF.

This clonotype was seen at least ten times. V usage is TRBV19 and J usage is TRBJ1-5, with D maybe TRBD1 (5 bases). Germline V gene sequence: CDR1 LNHDA, CDR2 SQIVND (reference sequence). CDR3 length: 18 amino acids. Trimming removed 6 bases from V and 2 bases from J, with 23 bases in between. The CDR3 here is CASRGSWGGKVRNQPQHF. CDR3 nucleotides: TGTGCCAGTAGGGGGAGTTGGGGGGGGAAGGTCCGCAATCAGCCCCAGCATTTT.

The CDR3 sequence is CASSPRNGGPRDTQYF. The DNA of the CDR3 is TGTGCCAGCAGTCCCCGTAACGGGGGGCCAAGGGATACGCAGTATTTT. The chain employs TRBV7-2 and TRBJ2-3, with D perhaps matching TRBD2 (7 bases). The germline V and J ends were trimmed by 6 bases and 6 bases, with 22 bases remaining between them. The CDR3 is 16 residues long. Germline CDR1 reads SGHTA; CDR2 reads FQGNSA.

This clonotype was detected ten times or more. The chain is built from TRBV18 and TRBJ2-3, with no clear D. Trimming removed 1 base at V and 5 bases at J, with 4 bases between. This CDR3 is 12 amino acids long. Germline CDR1 and CDR2: KGHSH and LQKENI. The CDR3 coding sequence is TGTGCCAGCTCACCACGGGTAGATACGCAGTATTTT. It specifies CASSPRVDTQYF. The full variable domain, in which reference TRBV18 and TRBJ2-3 provide the parts outside the CDR3, is NAGVMQNPRHLVRRRGQEARLRCSPMKGHSHVYWYRQLPEEGLKFMVYLQKENIIDESGMPKERFSAEFPKEGPSILRIQQVVRGDSAAYFCASSPRVDTQYFGPGTRLTVL.

The sample holds a few counts of this clonotype. The chain links TRBV20-1 to TRBJ1-1; 7 bases are a match to TRBD1. Germline values: CDR1 DFQATT, CDR2 SNEGSKA (reference sequence). V lost 6 bases to trimming and J lost 4 bases; unmatched junction nucleotides: 8. The CDR3 totals 13 residues. DNA of the CDR3: TGCAGTGCAGTACAGGGGCGGGGCACTGAAGCTTTCTTT. Translation: CSAVQGRGTEAFF.

This clonotype was observed a handful of times. The rearrangement links TRBV28 to TRBJ1-5; D perhaps matches TRBD1 (5 bases). V lost 3 bases, J lost 6 bases, and 9 bases lay in between. The CDR3 has 13 amino acids. The germline CDR1 and CDR2 sequences are MDHEN and SYDVKM. The CDR3 protein is CASSLGDPQPQHF. The CDR3 DNA is TGTGCCAGCAGTTTGGGGGATCCTCAGCCCCAGCATTTT.